Following are 2 T cell receptor beta chains from one sample sequenced in a study of cytomegalovirus exposure and HLA in healthy donors. The PCR made use of 60 Vbeta and 13 Jbeta primers. Clones were sequenced by immunoSEQ multiplex PCR, and TCRdb holds only the in-frame ones, with some missing. The table has about 31,000 clones, roughly 60% seen once. The sequencing sample was made of PBMCs. All receptors derive from a man aged 45 to 65 in good health and CMV-seropositive.

The chain joins TRBV7-3 to TRBJ2-3; D is unresolved. The germline V gene has CDR1 SGHTA and CDR2 FQGTGA. The V gene lost 5 bases and the J gene lost 4 bases, with 10 bases spanning the gap. The CDR3 spans 13 residues. Here the CDR3 DNA reads TGTGCCAGCAGCCCCCGAGGCGCAGATACGCAGTATTTT. This sequence encodes CASSPRGADTQYF.

The CDR3: CASSEGPVTGELFF. As DNA, the CDR3 is TGTGCCAGCAGTGAAGGTCCGGTCACCGGGGAGCTGTTTTTT. V is TRBV6-1 and J is TRBJ2-2; D remains ambiguous. Trimming shortened V by 1 base and J by 4 bases, and 7 bases separated the two germline ends. The CDR3 covers 14 residues. CDR1 MNHNS and CDR2 SASEGT come from the germline V gene.